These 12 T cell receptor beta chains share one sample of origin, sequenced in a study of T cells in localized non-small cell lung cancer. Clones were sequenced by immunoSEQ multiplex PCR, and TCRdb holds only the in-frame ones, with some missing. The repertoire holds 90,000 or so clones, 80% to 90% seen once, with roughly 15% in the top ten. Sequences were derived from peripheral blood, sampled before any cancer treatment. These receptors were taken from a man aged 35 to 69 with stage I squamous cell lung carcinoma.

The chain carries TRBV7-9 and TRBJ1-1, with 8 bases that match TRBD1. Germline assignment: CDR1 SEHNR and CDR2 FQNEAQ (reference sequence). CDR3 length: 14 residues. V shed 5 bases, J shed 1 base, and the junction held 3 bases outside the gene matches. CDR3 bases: TGTGCCAGCAGCCTGGGGACAGGGAACACTGAAGCTTTCTTT. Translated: CASSLGTGNTEAFF.

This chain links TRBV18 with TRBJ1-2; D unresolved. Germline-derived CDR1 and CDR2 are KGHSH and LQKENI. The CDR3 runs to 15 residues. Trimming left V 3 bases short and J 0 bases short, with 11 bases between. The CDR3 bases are TGTGCCAGCTCACCGACGCTGGTAGCTAACTATGGCTACACCTTC. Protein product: CASSPTLVANYGYTF.

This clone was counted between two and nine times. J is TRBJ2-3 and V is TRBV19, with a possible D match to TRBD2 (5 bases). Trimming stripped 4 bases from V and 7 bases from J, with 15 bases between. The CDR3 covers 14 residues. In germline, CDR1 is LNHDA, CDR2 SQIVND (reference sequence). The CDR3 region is CASSTSGTGNTQYF. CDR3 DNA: TGTGCCAGTAGTACCTCAGGTACGGGAAATACGCAGTATTTT.

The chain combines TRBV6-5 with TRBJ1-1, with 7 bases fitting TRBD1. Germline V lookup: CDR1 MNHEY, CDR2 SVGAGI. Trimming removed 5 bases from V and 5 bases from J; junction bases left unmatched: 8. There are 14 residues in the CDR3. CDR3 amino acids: CASSRRGSGTEAFF. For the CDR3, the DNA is TGTGCCAGCAGTCGCAGGGGGAGCGGGACTGAAGCTTTCTTT.

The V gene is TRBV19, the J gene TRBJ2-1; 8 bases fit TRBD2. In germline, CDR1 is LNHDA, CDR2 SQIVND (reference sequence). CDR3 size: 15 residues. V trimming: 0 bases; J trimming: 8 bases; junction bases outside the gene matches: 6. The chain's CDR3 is CASSIDPGGEDEQFF. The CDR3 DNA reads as TGTGCCAGTAGTATAGACCCGGGGGGGGAGGATGAGCAGTTCTTC.

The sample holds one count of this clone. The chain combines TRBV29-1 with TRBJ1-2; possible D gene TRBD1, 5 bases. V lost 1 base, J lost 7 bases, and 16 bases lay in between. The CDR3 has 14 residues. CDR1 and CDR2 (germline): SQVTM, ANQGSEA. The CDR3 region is CSVEVGLGRGGYTF. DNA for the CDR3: TGCAGCGTTGAAGTAGGTTTGGGGCGCGGTGGCTACACCTTC.

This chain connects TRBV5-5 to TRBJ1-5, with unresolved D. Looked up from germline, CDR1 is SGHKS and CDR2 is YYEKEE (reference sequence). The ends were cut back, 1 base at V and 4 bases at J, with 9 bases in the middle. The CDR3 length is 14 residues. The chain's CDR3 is CASSLLPENQPQHF. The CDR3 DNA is TGTGCCAGCAGCTTGTTGCCAGAAAATCAGCCCCAGCATTTT.

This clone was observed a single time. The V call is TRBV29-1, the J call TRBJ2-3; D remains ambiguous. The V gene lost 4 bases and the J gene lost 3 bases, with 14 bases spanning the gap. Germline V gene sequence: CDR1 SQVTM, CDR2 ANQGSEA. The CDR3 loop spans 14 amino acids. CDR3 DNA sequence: TGCAGCGTTGGAAGGCTACTTGGGACAGATACGCAGTATTTT. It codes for CSVGRLLGTDTQYF.

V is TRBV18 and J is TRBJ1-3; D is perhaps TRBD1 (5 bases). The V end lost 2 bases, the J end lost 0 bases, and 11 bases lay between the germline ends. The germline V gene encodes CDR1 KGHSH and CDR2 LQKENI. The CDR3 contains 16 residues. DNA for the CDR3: TGTGCCAGCTCACCAGCGGGACGCAGCTCTGGAAACACCATATATTTT. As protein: CASSPAGRSSGNTIYF.

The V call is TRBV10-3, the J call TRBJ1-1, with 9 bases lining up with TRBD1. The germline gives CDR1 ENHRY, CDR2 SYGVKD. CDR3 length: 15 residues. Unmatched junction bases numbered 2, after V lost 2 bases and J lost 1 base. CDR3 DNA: TGTGCCATCAGTGAGAACAGGGGGCCGAACACTGAAGCTTTCTTT. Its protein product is CAISENRGPNTEAFF.

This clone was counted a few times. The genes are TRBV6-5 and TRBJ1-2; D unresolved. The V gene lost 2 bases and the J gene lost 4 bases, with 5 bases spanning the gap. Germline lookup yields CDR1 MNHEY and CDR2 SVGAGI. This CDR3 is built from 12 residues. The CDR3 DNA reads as TGTGCCAGCAGTTACGGCGGCTATGGCTACACCTTC. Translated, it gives CASSYGGYGYTF.

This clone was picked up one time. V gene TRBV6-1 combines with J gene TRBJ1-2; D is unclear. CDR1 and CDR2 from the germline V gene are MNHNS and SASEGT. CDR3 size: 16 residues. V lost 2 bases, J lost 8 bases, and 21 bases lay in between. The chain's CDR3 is CASSELRGRDYRGYTF. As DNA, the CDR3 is TGTGCCAGCAGTGAATTGAGAGGGAGAGACTATAGGGGCTACACCTTC.